Listed below are T cell receptor beta chains from one sample, sequenced in a study of blood T cell repertoires in COVID-19. Libraries were prepared by immunoSEQ multiplex PCR; TCRdb keeps only in-frame clonotypes and omits some of them. This repertoire shows approximately 500,000 clones, over 75% found once; its top ten account for roughly 1.9%. Sequenced: PBMCs or T cells enriched from blood (not recorded which). These TCRs come from a woman aged 40 to 49 who had recovered from COVID-19. Each CDR3 is given with its conserved first and last residue. A D gene is named only where the DNA matches it firmly. Some rows have no size entry. The others give once, few or many, or a class for an expanded clone.

TRBV7-9,TRBJ2-7,NA,NA,CASSLPPGVVDYEQYF,TGTGCCAGCAGTTTACCGCCAGGTGTGGTTGACTACGAGCAGTACTTC
TRBV11-2,TRBJ1-3,NA,NA,CASSPDMSGNTIYF,TGTGCCAGCAGCCCGGACATGTCTGGAAACACCATATATTTT
TRBV18,TRBJ2-1,NA,TRBD2,CASSPTLSGSVVQVYYNEQFF,TGTGCCAGCTCCCCTACTCTTAGCGGGAGTGTGGTGCAAGTGTATTACAATGAGCAGTTCTTC
TRBV5-1,TRBJ2-3,NA,NA,CASSLDEATDTQYF,TGCGCCAGCAGCTTGGATGAGGCCACAGATACGCAGTATTTT
TRBV23-1,TRBJ2-1,NA,NA,CASSQWAPYNEQFF,TGCGCCAGCAGTCAATGGGCACCCTACAATGAGCAGTTCTTC
TRBV6-1,TRBJ2-7,NA,NA,CASSVEDSPSSYEQYF,TGTGCCAGCAGTGTTGAGGACTCCCCGAGCTCCTACGAGCAGTACTTC
TRBV12-3/TRBV12-4,TRBJ2-1,NA,NA,CASSLGVNEQFF,TGTGCCAGCAGTTTAGGAGTCAATGAGCAGTTCTTC
TRBV28,TRBJ1-5,NA,NA,CASKGSNQPQHF,TGTGCCAGCAAGGGGAGCAATCAGCCCCAGCATTTT
TRBV15,TRBJ1-4,once,NA,CATSRSRQATNEKLFF,TGTGCCACCAGCAGATCACGACAGGCAACTAATGAAAAACTGTTTTTT
TRBV18,TRBJ1-3,NA,NA,CASSPTGGNTIYF,TGTGCCAGCTCACCCACAGGGGGAAACACCATATATTTT
TRBV2,TRBJ1-1,NA,TRBD1,CASGGGTGGYTEAFF,TGTGCCAGCGGAGGGGGGACAGGGGGTTATACTGAAGCTTTCTTT
TRBV18,TRBJ2-7,few,TRBD2,CASSSGTSLGEQYF,TGTGCCAGCTCATCCGGGACTAGCTTAGGCGAGCAGTACTTC
TRBV5-1,TRBJ1-1,once,TRBD1,CASSLVAGGHTEAFF,TGCGCCAGCAGCTTGGTGGCAGGGGGTCACACTGAAGCTTTCTTT
TRBV29-1,TRBJ1-1,NA,NA,CSVGGWTAAAFF,TGCAGCGTTGGAGGATGGACAGCCGCAGCTTTCTTT
TRBV15,TRBJ1-5,NA,NA,CATSREVTVNQPQHF,TGTGCCACCAGCAGAGAAGTCACAGTTAATCAGCCCCAGCATTTT
TRBV18,TRBJ2-5,NA,NA,CASSRGQQETQYF,TGTGCCAGCTCACGCGGACAGCAAGAGACCCAGTACTTC
TRBV6-4,TRBJ2-7,NA,TRBD1,CASITITGQGVHEQYF,TGTGCCAGCATTACGATTACGGGACAGGGGGTCCACGAGCAGTACTTC
TRBV13,TRBJ2-7,NA,NA,CASSSTSLPTKQYF,TGTGCCAGCAGCTCCACTAGCCTTCCTACGAAGCAGTACTTC
TRBV6-5,TRBJ2-1,NA,TRBD2,CASSSGANNEQFF,TGTGCCAGCAGTAGCGGGGCCAACAATGAGCAGTTCTTC
TRBV5-1,TRBJ2-1,NA,TRBD1,CASSEGQGAISYNEQFF,TGCGCCAGCAGCGAAGGACAGGGGGCGATCTCCTACAATGAGCAGTTCTTC
TRBV11-2,TRBJ2-3,NA,NA,CASSLDVDTQYF,TGTGCCAGCAGCTTAGACGTAGATACGCAGTATTTT
TRBV9,TRBJ2-5,NA,NA,CASSRGGLTESVTETQYF,TGTGCCAGCAGCCGAGGGGGACTAACTGAGTCTGTGACGGAGACCCAGTACTTC